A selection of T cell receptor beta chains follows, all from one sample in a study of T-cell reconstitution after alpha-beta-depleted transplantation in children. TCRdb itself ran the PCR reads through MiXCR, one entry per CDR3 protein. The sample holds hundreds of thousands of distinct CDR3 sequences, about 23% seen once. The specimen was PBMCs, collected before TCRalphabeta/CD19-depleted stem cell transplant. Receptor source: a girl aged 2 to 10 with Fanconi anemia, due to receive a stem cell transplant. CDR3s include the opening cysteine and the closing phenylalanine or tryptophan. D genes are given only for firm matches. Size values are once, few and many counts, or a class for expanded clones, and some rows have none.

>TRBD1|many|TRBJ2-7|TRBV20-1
TGCAGTGCTAGCTCCGGACAGGGAGTGGGACTCTACGAGCAGTACTTC
CSASSGQGVGLYEQYF
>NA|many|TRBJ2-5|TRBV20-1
TGCAGTGCTAACCAGGGCGTAGAGACCCAGTACTTC
CSANQGVETQYF
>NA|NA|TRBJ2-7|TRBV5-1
TGCGCCAGCAGCCTCGGGGGTGCTGTCTACGAGCAGTACTTC
CASSLGGAVYEQYF
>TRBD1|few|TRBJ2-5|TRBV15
TGTGCCACCAGCAGAGATGCCACGACAGGGGCTGTAGAGACCCAGTACTTC
CATSRDATTGAVETQYF
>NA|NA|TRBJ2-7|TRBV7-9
TGTGCCAGCCGCCAGGCCGGGCGGTACGAGCAGTACTTC
CASRQAGRYEQYF
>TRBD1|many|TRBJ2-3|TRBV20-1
TGCAGTGCTAGGGCCAGGGGGGATACGCAGTATTTT
CSARARGDTQYF
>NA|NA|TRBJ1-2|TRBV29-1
TGCAGCGTCCGGGATGGCTACACCTTC
CSVRDGYTF
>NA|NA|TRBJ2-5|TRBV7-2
TGTGCCAGCAGCTTAGTTAACGCTAATTCGGGACGAGAGACCCAGTACTTC
CASSLVNANSGRETQYF
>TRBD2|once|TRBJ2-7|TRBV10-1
TGCGCCAGCAGTGAGCACCTAGCGGGAGATAGGTATATGCACTCCTACGAGCAGTACTTC
CASSEHLAGDRYMHSYEQYF
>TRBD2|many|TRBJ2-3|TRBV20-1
TGCAGTGCTCTAAGACTAGCGGGGGCCAAGGGCACAGATACGCAGTATTTT
CSALRLAGAKGTDTQYF
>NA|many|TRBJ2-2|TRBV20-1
TGCAGTGCTAGAAGCCCGCGGGCCGGGGAGCTGTTTTTT
CSARSPRAGELFF
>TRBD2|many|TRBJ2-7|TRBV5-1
TGCGCCAGCAGCTTTAGCGGGAGCTTTTTATACGAGCAGTACTTC
CASSFSGSFLYEQYF
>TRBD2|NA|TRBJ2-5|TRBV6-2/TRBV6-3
TGTGCCAGCAGGGACTCGGGAGGGACTCAAGAGACCCAGTACTTC
CASRDSGGTQETQYF
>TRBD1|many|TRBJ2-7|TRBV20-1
TGCAGTGCTAGAGCAGGGGGCTCCTACGAGCAGTACTTC
CSARAGGSYEQYF
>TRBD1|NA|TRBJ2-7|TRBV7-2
TGTGCCAGCAGCTTAGTTTCGACAGGGGGCGGCGAGCAGTACTTC
CASSLVSTGGGEQYF
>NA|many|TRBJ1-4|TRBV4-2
TGTGCCAGCAGCCAAGGCAGGAGGGGAGGTCATGAAAAACTGTTTTTT
CASSQGRRGGHEKLFF
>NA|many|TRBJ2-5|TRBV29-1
TGCAGCGTTGATGGGCAGTTTGAGACCCAGTACTTC
CSVDGQFETQYF
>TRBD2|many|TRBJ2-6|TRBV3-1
TGTGCCAGCAGCCTCAGCGGGGGCCGATTATCTGGGGCCAACGTCCTGACTTTC
CASSLSGGRLSGANVLTF
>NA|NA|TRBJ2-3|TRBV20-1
TGCAGTGCCCTTGACCATATAGGAGATACGCAGTATTTT
CSALDHIGDTQYF
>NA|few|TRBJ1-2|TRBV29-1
TGCAGCGTTCGGGACCGTACTAACTATGGCTACACCTTC
CSVRDRTNYGYTF
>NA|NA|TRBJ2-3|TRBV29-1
TGCAGCGGGGGATATGGGGCGACGGATACGCAGTATTTT
CSGGYGATDTQYF
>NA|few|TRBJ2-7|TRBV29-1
TGCAGCGTTGCCCAGGATACAGCCTCCTACGAGCAGTACTTC
CSVAQDTASYEQYF
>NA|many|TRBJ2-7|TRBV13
TGTGCCAGCAGCGCCCGGCGGGGAACCTACGAGCAGTACTTC
CASSARRGTYEQYF
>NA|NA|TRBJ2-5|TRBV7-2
TGTGCCAGCAGCTTAAGTGTGGGACGGGAGACCCAGTACTTC
CASSLSVGRETQYF
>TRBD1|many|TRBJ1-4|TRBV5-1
TGCGCCAGCAGCGGGGCCGGGACAGGGAACGAAAAACTGTTTTTT
CASSGAGTGNEKLFF
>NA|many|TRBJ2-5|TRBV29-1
TGCAGCGTTGGTCAGGGGAAAGAGACCCAGTACTTC
CSVGQGKETQYF
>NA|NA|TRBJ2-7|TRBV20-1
TGCAGTGCTTTGTGGGGGACGGCGACCTACGAGCAGTACTTC
CSALWGTATYEQYF
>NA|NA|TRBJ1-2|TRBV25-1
TGTGCCAGCAGTCCAGGGCCCAACGGCTACACCTTC
CASSPGPNGYTF
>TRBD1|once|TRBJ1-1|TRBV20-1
TGCAGTGGCGGACAGGGAAGGAACACTGAAGCTTTCTTT
CSGGQGRNTEAFF
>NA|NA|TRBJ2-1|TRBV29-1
TGCAGCGTTGTAGGGGGGGTCATCGTTGACAATGAGCAGTTCTTC
CSVVGGVIVDNEQFF
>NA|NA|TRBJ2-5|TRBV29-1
TGCAGCGCCGAGCAGGGGGGGCAAGAGACCCAGTACTTC
CSAEQGGQETQYF
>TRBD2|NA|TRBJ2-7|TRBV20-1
TGCAGTGCTTTTCTAGCGGCCAAAAGCTCCTACGAGCAGTACTTC
CSAFLAAKSSYEQYF
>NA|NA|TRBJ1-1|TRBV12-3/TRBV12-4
TGTGCCAGCAGTTTAATGAGGGGAGGAACAGGGCTGTCCCTTGAAGCTTTCTTT
CASSLMRGGTGLSLEAFF
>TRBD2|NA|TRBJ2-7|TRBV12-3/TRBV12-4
TGTGCCAGCAGTTTAGAGCCTTCACAGAAGAGCGGGAACTACGAGCAGTACTTC
CASSLEPSQKSGNYEQYF
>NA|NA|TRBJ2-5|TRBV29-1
TGCAGCGGCACTATCTCGGAGACCCAGTACTTC
CSGTISETQYF
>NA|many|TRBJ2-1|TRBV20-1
TGCAGAATACCGGGACTGGAATACAATGAGCAGTTCTTC
CRIPGLEYNEQFF
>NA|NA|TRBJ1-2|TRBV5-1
TGCGCCAGCAGCGTGGACAGCTATGGCTACACCTTC
CASSVDSYGYTF
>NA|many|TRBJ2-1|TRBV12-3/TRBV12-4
TGTGCCAGCAGTTTTAGCCGGGGGGCCAGGACCTACAATGAGCAGTTCTTC
CASSFSRGARTYNEQFF
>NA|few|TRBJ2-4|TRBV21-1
TGTGCCAGCAGCAAAGACGAAAACATTCAGTACTTC
CASSKDENIQYF
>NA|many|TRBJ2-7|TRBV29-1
TGCAGCGTAACAGGGTTGTTTACCTACGAGCAGTACTTC
CSVTGLFTYEQYF
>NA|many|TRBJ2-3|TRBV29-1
TGCAGCGTCGATGTCCGGAGGCAGAGCACAGATACGCAGTATTTT
CSVDVRRQSTDTQYF
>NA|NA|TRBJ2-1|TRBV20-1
TGCAGTGCGTGGATAGTCAATGAGCAGTTCTTC
CSAWIVNEQFF
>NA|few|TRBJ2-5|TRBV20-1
TGCAGTGCAGTCGGGGTGTACCAAGAGACCCAGTACTTC
CSAVGVYQETQYF
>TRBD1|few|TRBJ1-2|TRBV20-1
TGCAGTGCTCCCAGGGGGTTTGACTATGGCTACACCTTC
CSAPRGFDYGYTF
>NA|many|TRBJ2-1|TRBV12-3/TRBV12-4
TGTGCCAGCCACTGGACATACTTATTCAATGAGCAGTTCTTC
CASHWTYLFNEQFF
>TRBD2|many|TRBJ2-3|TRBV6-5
TGTGCCAGCAGTTACTTCCCGCGGGAGAGCGCAGATACGCAGTATTTT
CASSYFPRESADTQYF
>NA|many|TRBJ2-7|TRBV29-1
TGCAGCGTCTCCGGGACGGTATTATACGAGCAGTACTTC
CSVSGTVLYEQYF
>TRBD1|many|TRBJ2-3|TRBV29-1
TGCAGCGCGGGACAGGGGCGCAGCACAGATACGCAGTATTTT
CSAGQGRSTDTQYF
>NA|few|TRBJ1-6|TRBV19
TGTGCCAGTAGTATCAGTGGCTTCAATTCACCCCTCCACTTT
CASSISGFNSPLHF
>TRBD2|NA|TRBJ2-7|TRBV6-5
TGTGCCAGCAGTTACTCACCGGGACTAGCGGGAGAGCAGTACTTC
CASSYSPGLAGEQYF